This TCR beta chain appears in the sequencing data of a study of shared clonotypes between healthy human individuals. Whole-study results and caveats: Clonotype sharing among donors, it was expected, would be affected by sequencing depth. Incompleteness in sorted-subset sequencing, despite large depth, was shown by rarefaction.

As to this clone: The antigen remains undetermined. The identical CDR3 is also encoded by other nucleotide sequences in the sample.

Only in-frame clones appear in the TCRdb table, and some are missing; sequencing was by immunoSEQ multiplex PCR. The sample holds 2 million to 3 million clones, approximately 93% seen once. This CDR3 has 15 amino acids. The germline V gene encodes CDR1 MDHEN and CDR2 SYDVKM. With V trimmed by 3 bases and J by 1 base, 0 bases remained unmatched. The gene calls are TRBV28 and TRBJ2-6, with 7 nucleotides matching TRBD2. The TCR was taken from a man younger than 35 in good health. Some clones in this sample may be carry-over from other donors' samples. Sequencing was performed on naive CD4+ T cells from PBMCs. Subset of the sample: CD45RA+ positively selected. This CDR3 is CASSLGGSGANVLTF. The CDR3 bases are TGTGCCAGCAGTTTGGGGGGGTCTGGGGCCAACGTCCTGACTTTC.